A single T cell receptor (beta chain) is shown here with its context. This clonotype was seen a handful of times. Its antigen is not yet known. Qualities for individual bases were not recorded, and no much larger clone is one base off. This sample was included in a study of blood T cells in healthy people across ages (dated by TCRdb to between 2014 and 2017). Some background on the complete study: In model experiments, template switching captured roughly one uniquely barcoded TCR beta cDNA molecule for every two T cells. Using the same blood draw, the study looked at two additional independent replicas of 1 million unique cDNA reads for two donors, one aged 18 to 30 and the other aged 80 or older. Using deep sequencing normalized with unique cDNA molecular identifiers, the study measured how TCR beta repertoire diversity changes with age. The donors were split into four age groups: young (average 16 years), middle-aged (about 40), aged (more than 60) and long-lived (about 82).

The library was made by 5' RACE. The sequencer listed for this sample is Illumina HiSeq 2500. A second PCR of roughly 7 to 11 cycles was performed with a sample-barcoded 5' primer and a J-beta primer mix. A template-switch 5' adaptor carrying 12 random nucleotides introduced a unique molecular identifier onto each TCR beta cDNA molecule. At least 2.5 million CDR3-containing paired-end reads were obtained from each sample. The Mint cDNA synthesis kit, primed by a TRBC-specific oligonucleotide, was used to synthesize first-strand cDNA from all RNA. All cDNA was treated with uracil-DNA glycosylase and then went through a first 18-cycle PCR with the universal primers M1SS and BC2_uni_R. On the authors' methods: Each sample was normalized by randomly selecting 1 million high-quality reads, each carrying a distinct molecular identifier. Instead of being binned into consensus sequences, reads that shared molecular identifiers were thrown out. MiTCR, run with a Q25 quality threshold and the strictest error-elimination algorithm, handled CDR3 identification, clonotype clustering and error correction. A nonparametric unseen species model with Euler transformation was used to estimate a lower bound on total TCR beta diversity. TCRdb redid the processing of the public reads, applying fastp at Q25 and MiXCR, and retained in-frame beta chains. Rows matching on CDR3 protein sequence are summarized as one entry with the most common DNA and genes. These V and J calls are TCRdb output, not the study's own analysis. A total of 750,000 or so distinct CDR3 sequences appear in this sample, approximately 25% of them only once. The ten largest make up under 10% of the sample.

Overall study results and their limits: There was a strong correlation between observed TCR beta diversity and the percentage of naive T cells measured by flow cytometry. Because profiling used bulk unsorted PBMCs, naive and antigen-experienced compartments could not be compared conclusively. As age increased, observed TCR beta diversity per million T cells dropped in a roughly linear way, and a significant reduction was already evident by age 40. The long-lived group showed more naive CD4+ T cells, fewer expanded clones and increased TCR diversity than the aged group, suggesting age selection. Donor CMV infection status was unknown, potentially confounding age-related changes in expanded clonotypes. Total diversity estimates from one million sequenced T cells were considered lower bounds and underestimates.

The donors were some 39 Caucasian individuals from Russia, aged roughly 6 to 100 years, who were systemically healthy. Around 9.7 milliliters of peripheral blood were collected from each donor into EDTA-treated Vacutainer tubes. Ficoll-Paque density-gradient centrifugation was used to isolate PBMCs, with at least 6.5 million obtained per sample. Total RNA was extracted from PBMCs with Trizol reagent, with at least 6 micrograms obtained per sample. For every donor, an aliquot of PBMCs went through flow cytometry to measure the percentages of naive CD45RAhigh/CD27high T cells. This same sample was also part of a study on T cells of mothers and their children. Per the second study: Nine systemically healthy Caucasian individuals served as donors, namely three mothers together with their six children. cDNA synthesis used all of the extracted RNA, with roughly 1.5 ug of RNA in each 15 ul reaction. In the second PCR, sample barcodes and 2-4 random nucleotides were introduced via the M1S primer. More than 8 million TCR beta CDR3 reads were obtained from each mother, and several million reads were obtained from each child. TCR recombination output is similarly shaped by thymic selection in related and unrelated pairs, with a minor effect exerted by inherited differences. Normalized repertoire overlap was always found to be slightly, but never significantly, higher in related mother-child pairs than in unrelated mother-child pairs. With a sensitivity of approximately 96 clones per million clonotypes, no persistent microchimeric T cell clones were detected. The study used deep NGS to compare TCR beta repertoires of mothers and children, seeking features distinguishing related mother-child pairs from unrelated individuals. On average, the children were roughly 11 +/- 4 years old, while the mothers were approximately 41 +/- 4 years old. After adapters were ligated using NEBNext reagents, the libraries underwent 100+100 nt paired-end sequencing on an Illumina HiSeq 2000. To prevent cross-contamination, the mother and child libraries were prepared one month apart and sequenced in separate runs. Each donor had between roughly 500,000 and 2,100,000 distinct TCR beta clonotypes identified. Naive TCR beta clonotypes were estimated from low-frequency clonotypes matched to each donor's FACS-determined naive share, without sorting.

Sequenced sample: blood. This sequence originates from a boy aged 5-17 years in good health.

CDR3 region: CSGDYNEQFF. The DNA is as follows: TGCAGCGGAGACTACAATGAGCAGTTCTTC. Rearrangement joined TRBV29-1 to TRBJ2-1, with the identity of the D gene unclear. The junction carries 4 bases between V and J, which are trimmed by 7 bases and 3 bases respectively. The CDR3, from cysteine to phenylalanine, totals 10 residues. Kept here is only the CDR3 DNA, which spans 30 bases and is read in frame from base 1. The germline V gene gives CDR1 as SQVTM and CDR2 as ANQGSEA.